The present TCR beta chain was sequenced within a study of blood T cell repertoires in COVID-19. Germline-derived CDR1 and CDR2 are SGHDN and FVKESK. After removal of 1 base from V and 4 bases from J, the junction contained 7 bases not matched to a gene. This CDR3 comprises 16 residues. Clones were read by immunoSEQ multiplex PCR, and TCRdb kept only the in-frame ones, dropping some. The sample lists approximately 60,000 clones, about 70% occurring once. Sequenced material: peripheral blood. The source of this sequence is a woman aged 80 or older with acute or convalescent COVID-19. This chain joins TRBV14 and TRBJ2-1, with TRBD2 matching over 7 bases. The CDR3 DNA sequence: TGTGCCAGCAGCCAAGGTGTGGGGGAGGGATACAATGAGCAGTTCTTC. Translating it yields CASSQGVGEGYNEQFF.